The clone carrying this T cell receptor (beta chain) appeared many times. Each CDR3 protein gets one entry after TCRdb re-called the RT-PCR reads with MiXCR. The sample holds hundreds of thousands of distinct CDR3 sequences, approximately 14% seen once. The sample comes from a study of response to subunit inactivated influenza vaccine. Trimming cost V 5 bases and J 1 base; bases outside gene matches: 7. The CDR3 is 16 amino acids. This clonotype was sampled from a middle-aged man who received an inactivated influenza vaccine. The genes are TRBV12-3 or TRBV12-4 and TRBJ2-3; 9 bases agree with TRBD1. Source: PBMCs from blood, taken 11 to 12 days after vaccination. CDR3 coding DNA: TGTGCCAGCAGTCCGGGGACAGGGAAGGGCACAGATACGCAGTATTTT. Amino acid sequence: CASSPGTGKGTDTQYF.